This T cell receptor beta chain is drawn from a study of blood T cell repertoires in COVID-19 (dated by TCRdb to 2019 to 2021). Regarding the research as a whole: Samples covering the acute and convalescent phases of COVID-19 were provided by collaborators in the United States, Italy and Spain. A freely available public database, intended as a resource for researchers studying the immune response to SARS-CoV-2, is where the repertoires were released. The prospective study material was composed of cDNA or gDNA derived from T cells, B-cell-depleted T cells, or PBMCs. Deeply sampled blood TCRbeta repertoires from subjects exposed to, actively infected with, or recovered from COVID-19 were included in the dataset. Samples were obtained from the ongoing ImmuneRACE study (first 160 participants) and from some 1,300 subjects provided by 6 global collaborators. HLA class I and class II types, where available, came from metadata supplied by the sample provider rather than from assay-based typing. A de-identified subject ID, COVID-19 status, age in years and sex were almost always included in the sample metadata.

This clone was observed a few times. The antigen it recognizes is unknown. No much larger clone is present one base from it, and per-base qualities are unavailable. The immunoSEQ Assay, a bias-controlled multiplex PCR, was used to amplify TCRbeta CDR3 regions from genomic DNA. The source study handled its data this way. The number of nucleated cells in each sample was estimated by amplification of reference gene primers within the assay. Sequence reads were collapsed and filtered to measure the absolute abundance of every unique TCRbeta CDR3 rearrangement. For each sample, productive Simpson clonality was calculated as the square root of Simpson's diversity index over productive rearrangements. TCRdb carries this immuneACCESS record with in-frame sequences only. Its versions omit some clonotypes, under half of them owing to an unresolved V gene in the studies checked, with the rest unexplained. That table gives V, J and clone size, and the DNA gave D and trimming. Counted in this sample were some 170,000 clones; approximately 80% of them appeared once. Around 7% of the sample belongs to the ten largest clones.

One collaborating source in Seattle enrolled patients during active infection and followed them longitudinally through the course of disease. Each collaborating institution followed its own protocols to collect whole blood in K2EDTA tubes. For TCRbeta analysis, collaborators shipped samples in one of three forms: frozen whole blood, isolated PBMCs, or DNA extracted from either of those sample types. The V and J ends are trimmed by 1 base and 0 bases, leaving 10 bases between them. The CDR1 and CDR2 encoded by the germline V gene (reference sequence) are PRHDT and FYEKMQ. Counted from cysteine to phenylalanine, this CDR3 has 15 amino acids. Solely the CDR3 DNA is kept, with 45 bases framed from the first base. Study-level results and caveats: How much clinical and demographic metadata was included differed by source and by participant, and the metadata was provided uncurated.

This sequence was found in a woman aged 35 to 49 with COVID-19, enrolled during active disease. Sequencing input: peripheral blood. The rearrangement combines TRBV13 with TRBJ2-7, and perhaps TRBD2 as D gene, on 6 matching bases. DNA sequence: TGTGCCAGCAGCTTAGAAGTCGGGAGCTCCTACGAGCAGTACTTC. Its protein is CASSLEVGSSYEQYF.